What follows describes a single T cell receptor (beta chain). The data stem from a study of blood T cell repertoires in COVID-19. Study details: The United States, Italy and Spain were the sources of the acute and convalescent COVID-19 samples. The analysed material was cDNA or gDNA that came from T cells, B-cell-depleted T cells, or PBMCs.

How the authors handled the data: Amplification from reference gene primers served as the basis for estimated nucleated cell counts. Clones were read by immunoSEQ multiplex PCR, and TCRdb kept only the in-frame ones, dropping some. Clone size and the V and J calls come from that table; the DNA yielded D and trimming. The table has 50,000 to 75,000 clones, approximately 95% seen once; the top ten hold roughly 2.7%. J gave up 2 bases and V 5 bases, and 8 bases lay outside the gene matches. This CDR3 region has 15 residues. Per germline, CDR1 SGHNT and CDR2 YYREEE (reference sequence). Sequencing was done on a sample of peripheral blood. This TCR came from a man aged 65 to 85 with active COVID-19. The genes are TRBV5-4 and TRBJ2-5; 8 nucleotides agree with TRBD2. The CDR3 is CASRRSSGAQETQYF. The CDR3, as DNA: TGTGCCAGCAGAAGGAGTAGCGGGGCACAAGAGACCCAGTACTTC.